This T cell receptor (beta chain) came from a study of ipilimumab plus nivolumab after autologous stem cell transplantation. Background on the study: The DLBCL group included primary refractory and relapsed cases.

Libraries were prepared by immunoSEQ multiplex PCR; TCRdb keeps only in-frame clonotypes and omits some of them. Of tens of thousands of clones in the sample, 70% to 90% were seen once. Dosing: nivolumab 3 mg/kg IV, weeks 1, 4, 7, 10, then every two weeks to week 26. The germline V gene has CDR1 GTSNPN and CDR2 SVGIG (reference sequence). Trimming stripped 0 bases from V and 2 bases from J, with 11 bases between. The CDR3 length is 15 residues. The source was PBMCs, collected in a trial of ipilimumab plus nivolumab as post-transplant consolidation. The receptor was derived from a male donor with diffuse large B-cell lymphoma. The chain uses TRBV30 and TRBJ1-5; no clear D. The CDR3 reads CAWSVRGFGNQPQHF. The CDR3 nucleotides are TGTGCCTGGAGTGTACGCGGATTTGGCAATCAGCCCCAGCATTTT.